The clone carrying this T cell receptor (beta chain) was found a few times. The antigen remains undetermined. This CDR3 region has 16 residues. Germline CDR1 MNHEY, CDR2 SVGAGI. Trimming removed 2 bases at V and 0 bases at J, with 13 bases between. Reverse transcribing all isolated RNA meant expressed TCRB transcripts were sequenced. TCRdb's table, derived via immunoSEQ multiplex PCR, lists solely in-frame clones and lacks some. The sample has around 99,000 clones, 30% to 50% seen once. The sample comes from a study of beta chain features in type 1 diabetes. About the research overall: Cell yields, gender and age were comparable in patients and healthy donors. Broader study findings: Patients' naive, central memory and regulatory TCRB repertoires appeared more alike than those of healthy donors.

Donors contributed one heparinised blood draw apiece, averaging approximately 120 mL. The rearrangement joins TRBV6-5 to TRBJ1-2, with a tentative D call TRBD1 (5 bases). The receptor was isolated from a woman aged 18-35 years in good health. The specimen sequenced was stem cell memory CD4+ T cells from blood. CDR3 sequence: CASSYGLGGSNYGYTF. In DNA form, the CDR3 reads TGTGCCAGCAGTTACGGTTTGGGGGGATCTAACTATGGCTACACCTTC.